Listed here is a single T cell receptor beta chain. Sequencing was performed with immunoSEQ multiplex PCR; in TCRdb, only in-frame clones are kept and a portion is missing. The sample consists of a few hundred thousand clones, roughly 81% of them appearing once. These data belong to a study of blood T cell repertoires in COVID-19. About the research overall: There were acute and convalescent COVID-19 samples, and they came from the United States, Italy and Spain. From T cells, B-cell-depleted T cells, or PBMCs came the material, which was cDNA or gDNA.

V dropped 7 bases and J dropped 5; count of bases not matched to a gene: 11. The germline gives CDR1 SGHVS, CDR2 FQNEAQ. The CDR3 has 16 residues. Sequencing was performed on PBMCs or T cells enriched from blood (not recorded which). The V and J genes are TRBV7-8 and TRBJ1-4, with 9 bases matching TRBD1. The clonotype comes from a woman aged 50 to 60 who had been exposed to COVID-19. CDR3 protein: CASTEWGTGQNEKLFF. DNA of the CDR3: TGTGCCAGCACCGAATGGGGGACAGGGCAGAATGAAAAACTGTTTTTT.